The entry below gives a single TCR beta chain sequence along with its context. Its antigen is undetermined. This specimen comes from a study of blood T cells in healthy people across ages. Findings of the study overall: A roughly linear age-dependent decrease characterized TCR beta diversity per million T cells. Unsorted PBMC material precluded a definitive naive versus antigen-experienced comparison. Naive T cell percentage strongly correlated with TCR beta diversity.

A second PCR, run for 7 to 11 cycles, used a sample-barcoded 5' primer plus a J-beta primer mix. Researchers report that a template-switch adaptor with 12 random nucleotides tagged each cDNA molecule. Each CDR3 protein gets one entry after TCRdb re-called the 5' RACE reads with MiXCR. The data show some 1.5 million distinct CDR3 sequences, about 30% seen once. The CDR3 loop spans 14 amino acids. Trimming took off 6 bases at V and 2 bases at J, with 13 bases between the two ends. This sequence originates from a woman in her 30s in good health. The sequenced material came from blood. The chain joins TRBV12-3 or TRBV12-4 to TRBJ1-1; D remains unclear. Here the CDR3 DNA reads TGTGCCAGCAGACTAGCGGGGATCAACACTGAAGCTTTCTTT. It yields the protein CASRLAGINTEAFF.